Included here is one T cell receptor (beta chain) sequence, with context. This specimen belongs to a study of blood T cell repertoires in COVID-19. As for the study in general: Samples came from the United States, Italy and Spain, spanning acute and convalescent COVID-19.

Assay used: immunoSEQ multiplex PCR; TCRdb lists only in-frame clones, some missing. The sample yields roughly 570,000 clones, around nine tenths seen once. What was sequenced was peripheral blood. The clonotype comes from a woman aged 45 to 65 with COVID-19, enrolled during active disease.

The chain's CDR3 is CASSLRGGTDTQYF. CDR3 sequence (DNA): TGTGCCAGCAGCTTGAGAGGTGGGACAGATACGCAGTATTTT. This rearrangement joins TRBV5-4 to TRBJ2-3; D is unresolved. This CDR3 has 14 amino acids. V lost 1 base and J 3 bases, leaving 9 bases between the germline ends. Germline V gene lookup returns CDR1 SGHNT and CDR2 YYREEE (reference sequence). The full variable domain, with the rest looked up from reference TRBV5-4 and TRBJ2-3, is ETGVTQSPTHLIKTRGQQVTLRCSSQSGHNTVSWYQQALGQGPQFIFQYYREEENGRGNFPPRFSGLQFPNYSSELNVNALELDDSALYLCASSLRGGTDTQYFGPGTRLTVL.